This T cell receptor (beta chain) was documented in a study of a mutant IDH1 vaccine in newly diagnosed glioma. The overall study: During weeks 1, 3, 5, 7, 11, 15, 19 and 23, patients received eight vaccinations. Prior therapy was radiotherapy, temozolomide, or both; most received both.

General observations from the study: Vaccine-induced immune responses occurred in roughly 95% of patients.

Data came from immunoSEQ multiplex PCR; TCRdb stores just in-frame clones and leaves some out. This sample has tens of thousands of clones; around 70% occur once, and the top ten carry 11%. With respect to this clone: The antigen is unknown.

Specified time point: week 11, during vaccination. All doses held 300 ug of mutant IDH1 20-mer peptide, with topical imiquimod. The CDR3 consists of 12 residues. The germline CDR1 and CDR2 sequences are SGHDT and YYEEEE. Trimming at V came to 6 bases and at J to 7 bases, leaving 4 bases not matched to a gene. The source is a young man with glioma. Some clones in this sample may be carry-over from other donors' samples. The sequences come from peripheral blood mononuclear cells (PBMCs), collected from a glioma patient whose treatment included an IDH1 peptide vaccine. V usage is TRBV5-6 and J usage is TRBJ1-5; TRBD1 aligns across 7 bases. The CDR3 nucleotides are TGTGCCAGCAACTCAGGGGGGCAGCCCCAGCATTTT. Protein: CASNSGGQPQHF. The full variable domain, rest sourced from reference TRBV5-6 and TRBJ1-5, is DAGVTQSPTHLIKTRGQQVTLRCSPKSGHDTVSWYQQALGQGPQFIFQYYEEEERQRGNFPDRFSGHQFPNYSSELNVNALLLGDSALYLCASNSGGQPQHFGDGTRLSIL.